A single sample gave rise to the 25 T cell receptor beta chains below, sequenced in a study of blood T cell repertoires in COVID-19. The repertoire was sequenced with immunoSEQ multiplex PCR; TCRdb's copy has only in-frame clones and lacks some. The sample lists 100,000 to 120,000 clones; around 82% were seen once. Sample: peripheral blood. The receptors derive from a woman aged 60-75 years with acute or convalescent COVID-19.

The J gene is TRBJ1-5, the V gene TRBV9; a weak D match, TRBD1 (6 bases). Germline V gene sequence: CDR1 SGDLS, CDR2 YYNGEE. The V gene lost 3 bases and the J gene lost 6 bases, with 13 bases spanning the gap. The CDR3 contains 14 residues. CDR3 bases: TGTGCCAGCAGCGCCGACCACAGGGTTCAGCCCCAGCATTTT. Translation gives CASSADHRVQPQHF.

CDR3 DNA sequence: TGTGCCAGCAGCTTAGGGCAGGCCTCCAGGAATTCACCCCTCCACTTT. The encoded protein is CASSLGQASRNSPLHF. This chain links TRBV7-9 with TRBJ1-6; no clear D gene. This CDR3 is 16 amino acids long. CDR1 is SEHNR, CDR2 FQNEAQ, per germline (reference sequence). Between the trimmed V and J ends, which lost 1 base and 7 bases, there was a span of 14 bases. Full variable domain (rest looked up from reference TRBV7-9 and TRBJ1-6): DTGVSQNPRHKITKRGQNVTFRCDPISEHNRLYWYRQTLGQGPEFLTYFQNEAQLEKSRLLSDRFSAERPKGSFSTLEIQRTEQGDSAMYLCASSLGQASRNSPLHFGNGTRLTVT.

The gene calls are TRBV7-3 and TRBJ2-1; the match to TRBD2 covers 11 bases. V lost 5 bases and J lost 6; bases outside the gene matches: 6. Germline V gene lookup returns CDR1 SGHTA and CDR2 FQGTGA. The CDR3 runs to 15 residues. The CDR3 loop reads CASSEPGLAVNEQFF. CDR3 in DNA: TGTGCCAGCAGCGAACCGGGACTAGCGGTCAATGAGCAGTTCTTC.

This chain links TRBV27 with TRBJ2-1; D is possibly TRBD2 (6 bases). Trimming shortened V by 5 bases and J by 9 bases, and 17 bases separated the two germline ends. This CDR3 contains 14 residues. CDR1 is MNHEY and CDR2 is SMNVEV in the germline V gene (reference sequence). CDR3 bases: TGTGCCAGCAGTCTCGGGCGGGGCCGGGGTGAGCAGTTCTTC. Encoded protein: CASSLGRGRGEQFF.

The V gene is TRBV5-4, the J gene TRBJ2-7; 9 bases are shared with TRBD2. CDR1 SGHNT and CDR2 YYREEE come from the germline V gene (reference sequence). V lost 1 base and J lost 3; bases outside the gene matches: 5. The CDR3 extends over 15 amino acids. CDR3 region: CASSLRAGGDYEQYF. DNA for the CDR3: TGTGCCAGCAGCTTGAGGGCGGGGGGGGACTACGAGCAGTACTTC.

The table lists this clone with a few counts. The sample contains more than one DNA sequence encoding this CDR3. The V call is TRBV30, the J call TRBJ1-4; no definite D call. The CDR3 runs to 15 residues. Trimming shortened V by 0 bases and J by 0 bases, and 8 bases separated the two germline ends. The germline gives CDR1 GTSNPN, CDR2 SVGIG (reference sequence). The CDR3 DNA reads as TGTGCCTGGAGTGTTGGCGGAGCAACTAATGAAAAACTGTTTTTT. It yields the protein CAWSVGGATNEKLFF.

The chain uses TRBV5-1 and TRBJ1-1, with 7 bases identical to TRBD1. Unmatched junction bases numbered 3, after V lost 4 bases and J lost 6 bases. The germline V gene has CDR1 SGHRS and CDR2 YFSETQ. This CDR3 has 12 residues. Written as DNA, the CDR3 is TGCGCCAGCAGCGCGGGGACAGCTGAAGCTTTCTTT. Translation: CASSAGTAEAFF.

The rearrangement joins TRBV5-6 to TRBJ2-1; 10 bases match TRBD2. V lost 2 bases, J lost 0 bases, and 8 bases stayed unmatched. CDR1 is SGHDT and CDR2 is YYEEEE in the germline V gene. The CDR3 runs to 18 residues. CDR3 bases: TGTGCCAGCAGCTTTGGGCTAGCGGGGGAACTCTCCTACAATGAGCAGTTCTTC. Its protein is CASSFGLAGELSYNEQFF.

This chain uses TRBV5-1 with TRBJ1-2, with D perhaps TRBD1 (5 bases). The CDR3 spans 14 residues. Germline CDR1 is SGHRS and CDR2 is YFSETQ. V was clipped by 0 bases and J by 13 bases, with 19 bases between them. This CDR3 reads CASSLGAPGGYGTF. CDR3 nucleotides: TGCGCCAGCAGCTTGGGAGCACCGGGGGGATATGGCACCTTC.

The chain combines TRBV4-3 with TRBJ1-1; 7 bases match TRBD1. The CDR3 is made up of 15 amino acids. With V trimmed by 0 bases and J by 3 bases, 4 bases remained unmatched. Germline CDR1 and CDR2: LGHNA and YSLEER. The CDR3 region has the DNA TGCGCCAGCAGCCAAGATCAGGGGGGTTACACTGAAGCTTTCTTT. It specifies CASSQDQGGYTEAFF.

V is TRBV28 and J is TRBJ1-4, with 8 bases matching TRBD1. The junction had 10 bases not matched to a gene; V was cut back by 8 bases and J by 2 bases. The germline V gene encodes CDR1 MDHEN and CDR2 SYDVKM. The CDR3 sequence is 16 residues long. This CDR3 reads CASGEQGATTNEKLFF. DNA of the CDR3: TGTGCCAGCGGGGAGCAGGGGGCGACGACTAATGAAAAACTGTTTTTT.

This clone was observed a handful of times. At one boundary the junction diverges from the germline segment, which might be a read error. V usage is TRBV6-5 and J usage is TRBJ2-2; a weak D match, TRBD2 (6 bases). The CDR3 contains 13 residues. Germline-derived CDR1 and CDR2 are MNHEY and SVGAGI. CDR3 region: CASSPRLDREPFF. In DNA, the CDR3 is TGTGCCAGCAGTCCTCGGTTAGATCGGGAGCCGTTTTTT.

The rearrangement uses TRBV6-5 and TRBJ2-7, with TRBD2 matching over 12 bases. J was trimmed by 1 base and V by 1 base; bases with no gene match: 2. Germline CDR1 reads MNHEY; CDR2 reads SVGAGI. This CDR3 has 16 residues. This CDR3 is CASSYWGTSGSYEQYF. CDR3 DNA: TGTGCCAGCAGTTACTGGGGGACTAGCGGGTCCTACGAGCAGTACTTC.

The chain combines TRBV7-2 with TRBJ2-2; 7 nucleotides match TRBD2. Germline CDR1 is SGHTA and CDR2 is FQGNSA. The CDR3 sequence is 14 residues long. V gave up 4 bases and J gave up 1 base; unmatched junction bases: 0. The DNA for the CDR3 is TGTGCCAGCAGCTGGGGGGGGAACACCGGGGAGCTGTTTTTT. Its protein product is CASSWGGNTGELFF.

This rearrangement joins TRBV3-1 (or the pseudogene TRBV3-2) to TRBJ1-4; the match to TRBD1 covers 8 bases. V trimming: 2 bases; J trimming: 3 bases; junction bases outside the gene matches: 5. Looked up from germline, CDR1 is LGHDT and CDR2 is YNNKEL (reference sequence). The CDR3 loop spans 16 amino acids. CDR3 in DNA: TGTGCCAGCAGCCAATTAAGGACAGGGCCTAATGAAAAACTGTTTTTT. Amino acids: CASSQLRTGPNEKLFF.

This clone was seen ten or more times. This chain joins TRBV7-2 and TRBJ2-7; 8 bases line up with TRBD2. V dropped 4 bases and J dropped 6; count of bases not matched to a gene: 8. CDR1 is SGHTA, CDR2 FQGNSA, per germline. This CDR3 spans 14 amino acids. CDR3 sequence (DNA): TGTGCCAGCAGCTCGCGACCGACTAGCGCCGAGCAGTACTTC. Its translation: CASSSRPTSAEQYF.

The gene calls are TRBV9 and TRBJ1-1; 7 positions agree with TRBD1. The V segment lost 4 bases and the J segment 2 bases; nucleotides outside the gene matches: 5. The CDR3 is 14 amino acids. Germline loops: CDR1 SGDLS, CDR2 YYNGEE. The CDR3 sequence is CASSPGQFNTEAFF. The CDR3 nucleotides are TGTGCCAGCAGCCCGGGACAGTTTAACACTGAAGCTTTCTTT.

The chain joins TRBV12-5 to TRBJ2-5, with a tentative D call TRBD2 (6 bases). V was trimmed by 0 bases and J by 5 bases, leaving 16 bases between them. This CDR3 is built from 16 residues. Germline V gene sequence: CDR1 LGHNT, CDR2 FRNRAP. The CDR3 bases are TGTGCTAGTGGTTTGGTACCGGGACTCGACGGGGAGACCCAGTACTTC. Protein sequence: CASGLVPGLDGETQYF.

The rearrangement joins TRBV6-6 to TRBJ1-6; TRBD1 might be the D (5 bases). Looked up from germline, CDR1 is MNHNY and CDR2 is SVGAGI (reference sequence). This CDR3 region has 15 residues. Between the trimmed V and J ends, which lost 7 bases and 9 bases, there was a span of 19 bases. The CDR3 loop is CASTTQQQASSPLHF. CDR3 nucleotides: TGTGCCAGCACCACCCAACAACAGGCAAGTTCACCCCTCCACTTT.

The chain employs TRBV7-2 and TRBJ2-3; D unclear. Trimming shortened V by 1 base and J by 2 bases, and 4 bases separated the two germline ends. The CDR3 extends over 13 amino acids. The germline gives CDR1 SGHTA, CDR2 FQGNSA. CDR3 sequence: CASSLGYTDTQYF. As DNA, the CDR3 is TGTGCCAGCAGCTTAGGCTACACAGATACGCAGTATTTT.

The V and J genes are TRBV19 and TRBJ1-2; tentatively, D is TRBD1 (6 bases). The CDR3 covers 13 residues. The V and J ends lost 8 bases and 2 bases respectively, with 12 bases between them. Germline assignment: CDR1 LNHDA and CDR2 SQIVND (reference sequence). CDR3 protein: CASGRDKNYGYTF. The CDR3 nucleotides read TGTGCCAGTGGGAGGGACAAAAACTATGGCTACACCTTC.

The chain uses TRBV6-5 and TRBJ2-1, with D tentatively TRBD2 (6 bases). V dropped 2 bases and J dropped 0 bases, with 11 bases sitting between them. Looked up from germline, CDR1 is MNHEY and CDR2 is SVGAGI. The CDR3 length is 16 residues. This chain's CDR3 is CASSYAGGSSYNEQFF. The CDR3 DNA reads as TGTGCCAGCAGTTACGCTGGGGGGAGCTCCTACAATGAGCAGTTCTTC.

The V call is TRBV6-5, the J call TRBJ2-7; the D gene is possibly TRBD2 (5 bases). Germline-derived CDR1 and CDR2 are MNHEY and SVGAGI. The CDR3 runs to 15 residues. Trimming shortened V by 0 bases and J by 3 bases, and 12 bases separated the two germline ends. The CDR3 nucleotides are TGTGCCAGCAGTTACTCAGGACTCCATCTCTACGAGCAGTACTTC. Translating gives CASSYSGLHLYEQYF.

The V gene is TRBV7-2, the J gene TRBJ2-7; D perhaps matches TRBD1 (5 bases). Germline V CDR1 and CDR2: SGHTA, FQGNSA. CDR3 length: 14 residues. The V gene lost 5 bases and the J gene lost 2 bases, with 13 bases spanning the gap. This chain's CDR3 is CASSPARVTYEQYF. CDR3 coding DNA: TGTGCCAGCAGCCCAGCCAGGGTAACCTACGAGCAGTACTTC.

The CDR3 coding sequence is TGTGCCAGCAGTGTTTTTACAGGGAACTATGGCTACACCTTC. Its translation is CASSVFTGNYGYTF. J is TRBJ1-2 and V is TRBV28; weak D call: TRBD1 (6 bases). The CDR3 contains 14 residues. V shed 5 bases and J shed 2 bases, with 12 bases lying between them. Germline V lookup: CDR1 MDHEN, CDR2 SYDVKM.